This TCR beta chain derives from a study of immune characterization of retroperitoneal liposarcoma. Germline CDR1 reads SGHKS; CDR2 reads YYEKEE (reference sequence). CDR3 length: 14 amino acids. TCRdb re-called the PCR reads through MiXCR, storing one row per CDR3 protein. This sample has fewer than 25,000 distinct CDR3 sequences; more than 35% occur once, and the top ten carry approximately 7%. This rearrangement joins TRBV5-5 to TRBJ2-5; the D is unclear. With the DNA end fitting TRBJ2-7 better, the J assignment may be wrong. The receptor was derived from a male donor with retroperitoneal liposarcoma. Sequenced sample: blood. The CDR3 bases are TGTGCCAGCAGCCTTCTTCGTAACTCCTACGAGCAGTACTTC. Translated: CASSLLRNSYEQYF.